In its sample, the clone carrying this TCR beta chain was seen many times. The sample belongs to a study of T cells in Graves' hyperthyroidism and ophthalmopathy. Overall study context: Before treatment of any kind, peripheral blood was taken at initial diagnosis.

RNA transcripts were the template for amplifying TCR beta CDR3 regions. The HTBI primer set served for first-round RT-PCR of the TCR CDR3. TCRdb ran MiXCR on the multiplex PCR reads and lists one entry per CDR3 protein. The sample has hundreds of thousands of distinct CDR3 sequences, roughly 24% seen once. The germline V and J ends were trimmed by 8 bases and 0 bases, with 10 bases remaining between them. Germline values: CDR1 MNHEY, CDR2 SMNVEV (reference sequence). The CDR3 has 14 residues. The chain carries TRBV27 and TRBJ2-2, with D maybe TRBD2 (5 bases). The sequence derives from a woman younger than 45 with Graves' ophthalmopathy. The sequencing sample was made of blood. The CDR3 DNA follows: TGTGCCAGCCGGAGGAACGCGAACACCGGGGAGCTGTTTTTT. Translated, it gives CASRRNANTGELFF.